The 20 T cell receptor beta chains below all came from one sample that was sequenced in a study of control samples from healthy donors and cancer patients. TCRdb keeps only in-frame clones here, not all; method: immunoSEQ multiplex PCR. This sample has around 27,000 clones, with 70% to 90% found just once. What was sequenced was PBMCs. The receptor set was obtained from a woman aged 55-70 years with head and neck cancer.

CDR3 sequence: CATSDSPLNTGELFF. The CDR3 DNA follows: TGTGCCACCAGTGATTCGCCCTTGAACACCGGGGAGCTGTTTTTT. This rearrangement joins TRBV24-1 to TRBJ2-2; D unclear. The V and J ends lost 2 bases and 1 base respectively, with 7 bases between them. CDR1 and CDR2 from the germline V gene are KGHDR and SFDVKD. There are 15 residues in the CDR3.

The chain couples TRBV21-1 to TRBJ2-7; the table's D call of TRBD2 was not tested on the DNA. TRBV21-1 is noted as a pseudogene. The CDR3 is made up of 15 amino acids. The chain's CDR3 is CASSKGTSGSYEQYF. The CDR3 region has the DNA TGTGCCAGCAGCAAAGGGACTAGCGGATCCTACGAGCAGTACTTC.

V gene TRBV29-1 combines with J gene TRBJ1-1; the match to TRBD1 covers 10 bases. J was trimmed by 4 bases and V by 8 bases; bases with no gene match: 4. The germline V gene encodes CDR1 SQVTM and CDR2 ANQGSEA. CDR3 length equals 12 residues. CDR3 DNA sequence: TGCAGCCTCCGGACAGGGGGCACTGAAGCTTTCTTT. Translated: CSLRTGGTEAFF.

The V gene is TRBV14, the J gene TRBJ2-2, with 10 bases lining up with TRBD1. Germline V gives CDR1 SGHDN, CDR2 FVKESK. The J segment lost 3 bases and the V segment lost 4 bases, leaving 5 bases of the junction unmatched. This CDR3 has 16 residues. This CDR3 reads CASSPLGQGYTGELFF. The CDR3 region has the DNA TGTGCCAGCAGCCCGCTGGGACAGGGGTACACCGGGGAGCTGTTTTTT.

The V gene is TRBV27, the J gene TRBJ2-7; D perhaps matches TRBD2 (6 bases). V dropped 7 bases and J dropped 6 bases, with 16 bases sitting between them. Germline assignment: CDR1 MNHEY and CDR2 SMNVEV (reference sequence). The CDR3 is 13 amino acids. The CDR3 here is CASKQGGLGEQYF. The CDR3 DNA reads as TGTGCCAGCAAGCAGGGAGGCCTCGGCGAGCAGTACTTC.

This sequence joins TRBV5-1 and TRBJ2-2; no clear D gene. The V and J ends lost 2 bases and 3 bases respectively, with 11 bases between them. Germline V gene lookup returns CDR1 SGHRS and CDR2 YFSETQ. CDR3 length: 15 amino acids. The CDR3: CASSFSRKHTGELFF. The CDR3 DNA reads as TGCGCCAGCAGCTTCAGCAGGAAACACACCGGGGAGCTGTTTTTT.

The chain links TRBV5-1 to TRBJ1-2; a possible D gene is TRBD1 (5 bases). V gave up 2 bases and J gave up 7 bases, with 18 bases separating them. Germline loops: CDR1 SGHRS, CDR2 YFSETQ. The CDR3 is 15 amino acids. DNA of the CDR3: TGCGCCAGCAGCTTCAACCCCGGGACGCAAGGTGGCTACACCTTC. It translates to CASSFNPGTQGGYTF.

The genes are TRBV29-1 and TRBJ2-3, with D unresolved. V lost 3 bases and J lost 1, with 11 bases in between. The germline CDR1 and CDR2 sequences are SQVTM and ANQGSEA. This CDR3 has 14 residues. CDR3 protein: CSVDAPQGTDTQYF. The CDR3 bases are TGCAGCGTTGACGCCCCCCAGGGCACAGATACGCAGTATTTT.

The V and J genes are TRBV11-3 and TRBJ2-3, with 7 bases aligning to TRBD1. Trimming at V came to 3 bases and at J to 2 bases, leaving 5 bases not matched to a gene. Germline lookup yields CDR1 SGHNT and CDR2 YENEEA. The CDR3 runs to 15 residues. The CDR3 nucleotides read TGTGCCAGCAGCTTTGGACAGGACTTCACAGATACGCAGTATTTT. As protein: CASSFGQDFTDTQYF.

The chain employs TRBV11-3 and TRBJ1-1; a weak D match, TRBD1 (5 bases). There are 17 residues in the CDR3. CDR1 and CDR2 (germline): SGHNT, YENEEA. Between the trimmed V and J ends, which lost 0 bases and 5 bases, there was a span of 19 bases. For the CDR3, the DNA is TGTGCCAGCAGCTTAGATAGAATGGGGGAAACGGGGACTGAAGCTTTCTTT. It codes for CASSLDRMGETGTEAFF.

J is TRBJ1-1 and V is TRBV7-2; 7 bases line up with TRBD1. The CDR3 covers 14 residues. Trimming removed 5 bases from V and 1 base from J; junction bases left unmatched: 4. Germline CDR1 is SGHTA and CDR2 is FQGNSA. The CDR3 here is CASSPRDRNTEAFF. The CDR3 coding sequence is TGTGCCAGCAGCCCGCGGGACAGGAACACTGAAGCTTTCTTT.

The genes are TRBV11-2 and TRBJ2-1; 8 nucleotides agree with TRBD1. The CDR3 runs to 15 residues. From germline, CDR1 is SGHAT and CDR2 FQNNGV. Unmatched junction bases numbered 3, after V lost 4 bases and J lost 1 base. CDR3 sequence (DNA): TGTGCCAGCAGCTCCGGACAGGGTTCCTACAATGAGCAGTTCTTC. Translated: CASSSGQGSYNEQFF.

The chain joins TRBV5-6 to TRBJ1-2, with D possibly matching TRBD1 (5 bases). This CDR3 has 13 amino acids. Per germline, CDR1 SGHDT and CDR2 YYEEEE. Trimming cost V 2 bases and J 8 bases, with 13 bases left between them. CDR3 region: CASSFSGRGGYTF. CDR3 coding DNA: TGTGCCAGCAGCTTTTCAGGGAGAGGAGGCTACACCTTC. Full variable domain (missing parts from reference TRBV5-6 and TRBJ1-2): DAGVTQSPTHLIKTRGQQVTLRCSPKSGHDTVSWYQQALGQGPQFIFQYYEEEERQRGNFPDRFSGHQFPNYSSELNVNALLLGDSALYLCASSFSGRGGYTFGSGTRLTVV.

The genes are TRBV3-1 (or the pseudogene TRBV3-2) and TRBJ2-2; 10 positions agree with TRBD2. The germline V gene has CDR1 LGHDT and CDR2 YNNKEL (reference sequence). Unmatched junction bases numbered 5, after V lost 6 bases and J lost 7 bases. The CDR3 contains 14 residues. This chain's CDR3 is CASRGTSDNGELFF. The CDR3 bases are TGTGCCAGCAGAGGGACTAGCGATAACGGGGAGCTGTTTTTT.

The CDR3 sequence: CASSLMGNQPQHF. The CDR3 nucleotides are TGTGCCAGCAGCTTGATGGGCAATCAGCCCCAGCATTTT. The rearrangement links TRBV5-4 to TRBJ1-5; D call uncertain. V was shortened by 1 base and J by 2 bases, with 4 bases between the two germline ends. The CDR3 extends over 13 amino acids. Germline V gene data show CDR1 as SGHNT and CDR2 as YYREEE (reference sequence).

The rearrangement joins TRBV3-1 (or the pseudogene TRBV3-2) to TRBJ1-2; D perhaps matches TRBD1 (5 bases). CDR1 and CDR2 (germline): LGHDT, YNNKEL (reference sequence). This CDR3 contains 14 residues. Trimming stripped 5 bases from V and 4 bases from J, with 14 bases between. The CDR3 loop reads CASSDRQLGYGYTF. CDR3 DNA sequence: TGTGCCAGCAGCGACAGACAGCTTGGCTATGGCTACACCTTC.

The J gene is TRBJ1-2, the V gene TRBV19; D unclear. Germline values: CDR1 LNHDA, CDR2 SQIVND (reference sequence). V was trimmed by 8 bases and J by 8 bases, leaving 18 bases between them. The CDR3 totals 13 residues. CDR3 sequence: CASHIKSQAGYTF. The CDR3 DNA reads as TGTGCCAGTCATATCAAATCCCAGGCAGGCTACACCTTC. The variable domain in full, completed from reference TRBV19 and TRBJ1-2, reads DGGITQSPKYLFRKEGQNVTLSCEQNLNHDAMYWYRQDPGQGLRLIYYSQIVNDFQKGDIAEGYSVSREKKESFPLTVTSAQKNPTAFYLCASHIKSQAGYTFGSGTRLTVV.

The CDR3 here is CAWSVRSVHEQFF. The CDR3 region has the DNA TGTGCCTGGAGTGTACGATCGGTGCATGAGCAGTTCTTC. The rearrangement joins TRBV30 to TRBJ2-1; D gene ambiguous. The V gene's germline CDR1 is GTSNPN and CDR2 SVGIG (reference sequence). The length of the CDR3 is 13 residues. The germline V and J ends were trimmed by 0 bases and 8 bases, with 11 bases remaining between them. The full variable domain, in which reference TRBV30 and TRBJ2-1 provide the parts outside the CDR3, is SQTIHQWPATLVQPVGSPLSLECTVEGTSNPNLYWYRQAAGRGLQLLFYSVGIGQISSEVPQNLSASRPQDRQFILSSKKLLLSDSGFYLCAWSVRSVHEQFFGPGTRLTVL.

About this clone itself: Other DNA sequences in the sample encode the same CDR3. The chain combines TRBV7-2 with TRBJ2-1; 9 nucleotides agree with TRBD2. CDR3 length: 16 amino acids. Looked up from germline, CDR1 is SGHTA and CDR2 is FQGNSA. V lost 4 bases to trimming and J lost 9 bases; unmatched junction nucleotides: 13. The CDR3 nucleotides read TGTGCCAGCAGCTCCCGTAGCGGGGGCGCTTTAGGTGAGCAGTTCTTC. As protein: CASSSRSGGALGEQFF.

J is TRBJ1-2 and V is TRBV6-5, with 10 bases aligning to TRBD1. Germline assignment: CDR1 MNHEY and CDR2 SVGAGI. The CDR3 runs 14 residues. Trimming cost V 7 bases and J 4 bases; bases outside gene matches: 6. The CDR3: CASTRDRGGYGYTF. The CDR3 nucleotides read TGTGCCAGCACCAGGGACAGGGGAGGCTATGGCTACACCTTC.